The 22 T cell receptor beta chains below come from one sample, sequenced in a study of PD-L1 blockade in urothelial cancer. The time point here: peripheral blood 6 weeks after treatment start. Profiled with immunoSEQ multiplex PCR; TCRdb holds only in-frame clones, not every one. The sample records around 29,000 clones, around four fifths being singletons. The sample consisted of PBMCs, taken around atezolizumab (anti-PD-L1) treatment. These receptors all come from a man between 65 and 85 years old with urothelial cancer.

CDR3 region: CASSEDSQPQHF. In DNA form, the CDR3 reads TGTGCCAGCAGTGAAGACAGTCAGCCCCAGCATTTT. The chain has TRBV2 and TRBJ1-5; D is undetermined. This CDR3 contains 12 residues. Looked up from germline, CDR1 is SNHLY and CDR2 is FYNNEI. The V end was cut by 1 base, the J end by 6 bases, with 4 bases between.

The chain employs TRBV9 and TRBJ2-3, with 8 bases aligning to TRBD2. CDR3 length: 15 amino acids. The V gene end was trimmed by 0 bases and the J gene end by 4 bases; junction bases not matched to a gene: 4. Germline V lookup: CDR1 SGDLS, CDR2 YYNGEE. CDR3 amino acids: CASSVVGGGSDTQYF. CDR3 bases: TGTGCCAGCAGCGTAGTCGGGGGGGGCTCAGATACGCAGTATTTT.

The chain combines TRBV28 with TRBJ2-1; D uncertain. This CDR3 has 13 amino acids. The germline gives CDR1 MDHEN, CDR2 SYDVKM. The V gene lost 5 bases and the J gene lost 4 bases, with 9 bases spanning the gap. CDR3 DNA sequence: TGTGCCAGCAGTCCCCCTAGTTACAATGAGCAGTTCTTC. Amino acids: CASSPPSYNEQFF.

The chain uses TRBV28 and TRBJ2-4; maybe TRBD2 (5 bases). The ends were cut back, 3 bases at V and 5 bases at J, with 17 bases in the middle. Germline CDR1 MDHEN, CDR2 SYDVKM. This CDR3 is built from 16 residues. CDR3 sequence reads: CASSFPLTGYENIQYF. DNA of the CDR3: TGTGCCAGCAGTTTCCCTTTAACGGGATACGAAAACATTCAGTACTTC.

The V and J genes are TRBV19 and TRBJ2-7; 12 bases align to TRBD1. Germline lookup yields CDR1 LNHDA and CDR2 SQIVND (reference sequence). The CDR3 spans 17 residues. V lost 5 bases to trimming and J lost 4 bases; unmatched junction nucleotides: 12. This chain's CDR3 is CASSHLTGTGGFYEQYF. Written as DNA, the CDR3 is TGTGCCAGTAGTCATTTGACCGGGACAGGGGGCTTTTACGAGCAGTACTTC.

The gene calls are TRBV5-4 and TRBJ2-5; TRBD1 might be the D (6 bases). The V end was cut by 4 bases, the J end by 1 base, with 14 bases between. The CDR3 runs 15 residues. Germline V gives CDR1 SGHNT, CDR2 YYREEE (reference sequence). As DNA, the CDR3 is TGTGCCAGCAGCCTTGATCCAGGGGCCCAAGAGACCCAGTACTTC. Protein product: CASSLDPGAQETQYF.

This chain uses TRBV2 with TRBJ1-5; maybe TRBD1 (6 bases). The CDR3 has 13 amino acids. Trimming removed 7 bases from V and 2 bases from J, with 9 bases in between. Per the germline V gene, CDR1 is SNHLY and CDR2 is FYNNEI. CDR3 amino acids: CASKDRGNQPQHF. CDR3 in DNA: TGTGCCAGCAAGGACAGAGGCAATCAGCCCCAGCATTTT.

As DNA, the CDR3 is TGCGCCAGCAGCCCATCAGGAGGGCAGGCGGGCTACGAGCAGTACTTC. Translating gives CASSPSGGQAGYEQYF. V and J are TRBV5-1 and TRBJ2-7; D possibly corresponds to TRBD2 (6 bases). CDR1 and CDR2 (germline): SGHRS, YFSETQ. The CDR3 consists of 16 residues. Trimming stripped 4 bases from V and 3 bases from J, with 20 bases between.

V and J are TRBV9 and TRBJ2-1; TRBD1 is a possible D gene (6 bases). Germline V gene lookup returns CDR1 SGDLS and CDR2 YYNGEE. V was trimmed by 2 bases and J by 1 base, leaving 10 bases between them. The CDR3 is 15 amino acids. This CDR3 is CASSVQGPSYNEQFF. CDR3 nucleotides: TGTGCCAGCAGCGTGCAGGGGCCTTCCTACAATGAGCAGTTCTTC.

The chain recombines TRBV19 with TRBJ1-2, with 7 bases identical to TRBD1. In germline, CDR1 is LNHDA, CDR2 SQIVND (reference sequence). The V segment lost 5 bases and the J segment 4 bases; nucleotides outside the gene matches: 7. The length of the CDR3 is 14 residues. The CDR3: CASSATTGFYGYTF. DNA for the CDR3: TGTGCCAGTAGTGCCACGACAGGGTTCTATGGCTACACCTTC.

The genes are TRBV6-5 and TRBJ1-3; D is perhaps TRBD1 (5 bases). CDR3 length equals 15 residues. Germline CDR1 reads MNHEY; CDR2 reads SVGAGI. Trimming pared 6 bases from V and 4 bases from J, leaving 16 bases between. CDR3 residues: CASSKARVEGNTIYF. CDR3 DNA sequence: TGTGCCAGCAGCAAAGCCAGGGTTGAGGGAAACACCATATATTTT.

DNA of the CDR3: TGCGCCAGCAGCCTGACCCGGGGGACAGGGGGCCGCCAGAACACCGGGGAGCTGTTTTTT. It specifies CASSLTRGTGGRQNTGELFF. The chain couples TRBV5-1 to TRBJ2-2, with TRBD1 matching 12 bases. V lost 4 bases to trimming and J lost 1 base; unmatched junction nucleotides: 14. From germline, CDR1 is SGHRS and CDR2 YFSETQ. This CDR3 has 20 residues.

The rearrangement joins TRBV19 to TRBJ1-2, with 7 positions matching TRBD1. This CDR3 region has 15 residues. V trimming: 4 bases; J trimming: 4 bases; junction bases outside the gene matches: 9. Germline CDR1 and CDR2: LNHDA and SQIVND (reference sequence). The CDR3 loop is CASSTDQGDLYGYTF. The CDR3 region has the DNA TGTGCCAGTAGTACTGATCAGGGGGACCTCTATGGCTACACCTTC.

The chain combines TRBV29-1 with TRBJ1-2; 12 bases match TRBD1. The CDR3 loop spans 15 amino acids. V was clipped by 6 bases and J by 6 bases; unmatched bases: 11. Germline assignment: CDR1 SQVTM and CDR2 ANQGSEA. CDR3 nucleotides: TGCAGCGTCGCAGCCGGGACAGGGGGCGTGGATGGCTACACCTTC. Its translation: CSVAAGTGGVDGYTF.

This clone occurred once. The chain uses TRBV4-2 and TRBJ2-7; D not certain. The germline V gene has CDR1 LGHNA and CDR2 YNFKEQ. CDR3 length equals 16 residues. Trimming removed 4 bases from V and 3 bases from J, with 19 bases in between. In DNA, the CDR3 is TGTGCCAGCAGCCGACTGCCTCTTGAACATAGCTACGAGCAGTACTTC. Translated, it gives CASSRLPLEHSYEQYF.

CDR3 sequence: CSAVDTGELFF. As DNA, the CDR3 is TGCAGTGCCGTAGACACCGGGGAGCTGTTTTTT. This chain connects TRBV20-1 to TRBJ2-2; D is undetermined. The CDR3 is 11 residues long. Germline V gene lookup returns CDR1 DFQATT and CDR2 SNEGSKA (reference sequence). Between the trimmed V and J ends, which lost 6 bases and 3 bases, there was a span of 5 bases.

This chain links TRBV29-1 with TRBJ1-2, with D perhaps matching TRBD1 (6 bases). Germline loops: CDR1 SQVTM, CDR2 ANQGSEA. The V end was cut by 1 base, the J end by 8 bases, with 14 bases between. There are 13 residues in the CDR3. CDR3 DNA sequence: TGCAGCGTTGAAGGTACCAGGGGCCGGGGCTACACCTTC. Protein product: CSVEGTRGRGYTF.

The rearrangement joins TRBV19 to TRBJ2-5, with unresolved D. Germline V gene lookup returns CDR1 LNHDA and CDR2 SQIVND (reference sequence). Trimming stripped 4 bases from V and 1 base from J, with 7 bases between. The CDR3 is made up of 13 amino acids. CDR3 sequence reads: CASSRNIQETQYF. CDR3 nucleotides: TGTGCCAGTAGTAGAAACATCCAAGAGACCCAGTACTTC.

The chain is built from TRBV28 and TRBJ2-5, with D tentatively TRBD2 (6 bases). This CDR3 is 15 amino acids long. V was cut by 3 bases and J by 2 bases, with 13 bases left in between. Per the germline V gene, CDR1 is MDHEN and CDR2 is SYDVKM. The CDR3 loop reads CASSFGTVTQETQYF. In DNA, the CDR3 is TGTGCCAGCAGTTTCGGGACTGTCACACAAGAGACCCAGTACTTC.

This sequence joins TRBV19 and TRBJ2-1; possibly TRBD2 for D (5 bases). CDR3 length: 14 amino acids. Germline lookup yields CDR1 LNHDA and CDR2 SQIVND (reference sequence). Trimming shortened V by 11 bases and J by 0 bases, and 14 bases separated the two germline ends. This CDR3 is CAVSLGSSYNEQFF. Written as DNA, the CDR3 is TGTGCCGTGTCTTTGGGGAGCTCCTACAATGAGCAGTTCTTC.

V usage is TRBV5-1 and J usage is TRBJ2-7, with 11 bases aligning to TRBD2. CDR3 length equals 15 residues. The V and J ends lost 3 bases and 3 bases, in that order; junction bases with no gene match: 5. Looked up from germline, CDR1 is SGHRS and CDR2 is YFSETQ. The CDR3: CASSYQTSGNYEQYF. CDR3 bases: TGCGCCAGCAGCTATCAGACTAGCGGGAACTACGAGCAGTACTTC.

This clone was detected once. This chain joins TRBV28 and TRBJ1-3; D not certain. V shed 3 bases and J shed 4 bases, with 10 bases lying between them. From germline, CDR1 is MDHEN and CDR2 SYDVKM. The CDR3 spans 14 residues. The CDR3 reads CASSFPTGGNTIYF. The DNA of the CDR3 is TGTGCCAGCAGTTTTCCTACGGGAGGAAACACCATATATTTT. Full variable domain (rest looked up from reference TRBV28 and TRBJ1-3): DVKVTQSSRYLVKRTGEKVFLECVQDMDHENMFWYRQDPGLGLRLIYFSYDVKMKEKGDIPEGYSVSREKKERFSLILESASTNQTSMYLCASSFPTGGNTIYFGEGSWLTVV.